Sequencing of this T cell receptor (beta chain) was carried out in a study of blood T cell repertoires in COVID-19. Across the whole study: Specimens from acute and convalescent COVID-19 originated in the United States, Italy and Spain.

In the study's own analysis: Amplification of reference gene primers provided the estimated nucleated cell counts. Profiled with immunoSEQ multiplex PCR; TCRdb holds only in-frame clones, not every one. That table furnishes V, J and clone size, whereas the DNA furnished D and trimming. The sample lists 150,000 to 200,000 clones; 70% to 90% were seen once. CDR3 length equals 16 residues. Germline V lookup: CDR1 MGHDK, CDR2 SYGVNS. Between the trimmed V and J ends, which lost 1 base and 8 bases, there was a span of 15 bases. J is TRBJ1-6 and V is TRBV25-1; D possibly corresponds to TRBD1 (6 bases). The specimen sequenced was peripheral blood. The sequence came from a man in his sixties with active or convalescent COVID-19. DNA for the CDR3: TGTGCCAGCAGTGAATTAGGGGACAAACCCTATTCACCCCTCCACTTT. This translates into CASSELGDKPYSPLHF.